A single sample gave rise to the 27 T cell receptor beta chains below, sequenced in a study of beta chain features in type 1 diabetes. The entirety of the isolated RNA underwent reverse transcription, so expressed TCRB transcripts were sequenced. The assay was immunoSEQ multiplex PCR, and TCRdb's table has in-frame clones only and misses some. The sample holds a few hundred thousand clones, approximately 10% seen once. Specimen: naive CD4+ T cells from blood. These TCRs come from a woman aged 30 to 39 in good health.

This clone was detected only a few times. V gene TRBV19 combines with J gene TRBJ2-6, with D possibly matching TRBD2 (5 bases). V was pared by 7 bases and J by 1 base, with 14 bases between. This CDR3 comprises 16 residues. Germline V gene lookup returns CDR1 LNHDA and CDR2 SQIVND (reference sequence). This CDR3 is CASTQKRRSGANVLTF. CDR3 sequence (DNA): TGTGCCAGTACCCAAAAGAGGAGGTCTGGGGCCAACGTCCTGACTTTC.

This rearrangement joins TRBV14 to TRBJ2-5; 8 bases align to TRBD2. CDR1 and CDR2 from the germline V gene are SGHDN and FVKESK. V lost 4 bases and J lost 4; bases outside the gene matches: 14. This CDR3 has 17 residues. In DNA form, the CDR3 reads TGTGCCAGCAGCCCGGGACTAGGTGGCGTCCTTGGAGAGACCCAGTACTTC. This sequence encodes CASSPGLGGVLGETQYF.

This clone was seen a handful of times. The gene calls are TRBV30 and TRBJ2-1, with 9 bases fitting TRBD1. J gave up 0 bases and V 0 bases, and 12 bases lay outside the gene matches. Germline CDR1 GTSNPN, CDR2 SVGIG (reference sequence). The CDR3 is made up of 19 amino acids. CDR3 DNA: TGTGCCTGGAGTGTATGGGGTGGGACAGGGATCCTCTCCTACAATGAGCAGTTCTTC. It translates to CAWSVWGGTGILSYNEQFF.

This CDR3 reads CATSRDSTDLAFF. Here the CDR3 DNA reads TGTGCCACCAGCAGAGATTCTACCGACTTAGCGTTTTTT. This sequence joins TRBV15 and TRBJ1-4; D is uncertain. The V and J ends lost 0 bases and 16 bases respectively, with 15 bases between them. The CDR3 totals 13 residues. The germline V gene encodes CDR1 LNHNV and CDR2 YYDKDF (reference sequence).

CDR3 sequence reads: CASILSSGRAGEQFF. In DNA form, the CDR3 reads TGTGCCAGTATCCTCTCTAGCGGGAGGGCCGGGGAGCAGTTCTTC. This chain joins TRBV19 and TRBJ2-1; 12 bases map to TRBD2. Germline CDR1 and CDR2: LNHDA and SQIVND (reference sequence). CDR3 length: 15 amino acids. V dropped 7 bases and J dropped 10; count of bases not matched to a gene: 11. Combining the CDR3 with reference TRBV19 and TRBJ2-1 gives the whole variable domain DGGITQSPKYLFRKEGQNVTLSCEQNLNHDAMYWYRQDPGQGLRLIYYSQIVNDFQKGDIAEGYSVSREKKESFPLTVTSAQKNPTAFYLCASILSSGRAGEQFFGPGTRLTVL.

V is TRBV12-5 and J is TRBJ2-5, with 7 nucleotides matching TRBD1. The CDR3 contains 13 residues. J was trimmed by 3 bases and V by 4 bases; bases with no gene match: 2. The germline gives CDR1 LGHNT, CDR2 FRNRAP. In nucleotides, the CDR3 is TGTGCTAGTGGTTCCGGACAGGAAGAGACCCAGTACTTC. It codes for CASGSGQEETQYF.

This clone was found a few times. The V and J genes are TRBV29-1 and TRBJ1-2, with no clear D. The length of the CDR3 is 13 residues. V lost 4 bases and J 8 bases, leaving 17 bases between the germline ends. Germline-derived CDR1 and CDR2 are SQVTM and ANQGSEA. The CDR3 loop reads CSVVAPLAVGYTF. The CDR3, as DNA: TGCAGCGTTGTCGCCCCGCTAGCAGTGGGCTACACCTTC.

The V call is TRBV7-2, the J call TRBJ2-1, with D possibly being TRBD2 (5 bases). Between the trimmed V and J ends, which lost 1 base and 12 bases, there was a span of 13 bases. Germline V gene sequence: CDR1 SGHTA, CDR2 FQGNSA. There are 13 residues in the CDR3. Here the CDR3 reads CASSLVRRDRQFF. The CDR3 DNA sequence: TGTGCCAGCAGCTTAGTTCGTCGGGATAGGCAGTTCTTC.

A few counts support this clone. V usage is TRBV18 and J usage is TRBJ2-2; no firm D call. CDR1 and CDR2 from the germline V gene are KGHSH and LQKENI. The CDR3 is 15 amino acids. Trimming took 3 bases from V and 5 from J, leaving 13 bases between them. CDR3 sequence: CASSPRQGTTGELFF. The CDR3 region has the DNA TGTGCCAGCTCACCCCGACAAGGAACGACCGGGGAGCTGTTTTTT. Using reference TRBV18 and TRBJ2-2 for the parts outside the CDR3, the full variable domain is NAGVMQNPRHLVRRRGQEARLRCSPMKGHSHVYWYRQLPEEGLKFMVYLQKENIIDESGMPKERFSAEFPKEGPSILRIQQVVRGDSAAYFCASSPRQGTTGELFFGEGSRLTVL.

The chain couples TRBV14 to TRBJ1-5; D is uncertain. V dropped 1 base and J dropped 7 bases, with 8 bases sitting between them. This CDR3 contains 13 residues. CDR1 is SGHDN, CDR2 FVKESK, per germline. This CDR3 is CASSQGEYQPQHF. The DNA of the CDR3 is TGTGCCAGCAGCCAAGGGGAGTACCAGCCCCAGCATTTT. Combining the CDR3 with reference TRBV14 and TRBJ1-5 gives the whole variable domain EAGVTQFPSHSVIEKGQTVTLRCDPISGHDNLYWYRRVMGKEIKFLLHFVKESKQDESGMPNNRFLAERTGGTYSTLKVQPAELEDSGVYFCASSQGEYQPQHFGDGTRLSIL.

This chain uses TRBV5-4 with TRBJ2-7, with D possibly matching TRBD2 (5 bases). The CDR3 is 13 residues long. Germline V CDR1 and CDR2: SGHNT, YYREEE (reference sequence). Trimming stripped 0 bases from V and 3 bases from J, with 7 bases between. The CDR3 DNA sequence: TGTGCCAGCAGCTTGGCGGGGAACTACGAGCAGTACTTC. Protein sequence: CASSLAGNYEQYF.

V and J are TRBV7-2 and TRBJ1-3; TRBD1 aligns across 9 bases. J lost 2 bases, V lost 4 bases, and 9 bases had no gene match. The germline CDR1 and CDR2 sequences are SGHTA and FQGNSA. The length of the CDR3 is 17 residues. CDR3 sequence (DNA): TGTGCCAGCAGCTCAATCCCCGGGACAGGGCCTGGAAACACCATATATTTT. Protein product: CASSSIPGTGPGNTIYF.

This clone was picked up a small number of times. The chain is built from TRBV9 and TRBJ2-5; a possible D gene is TRBD1 (7 bases). Germline V gene data show CDR1 as SGDLS and CDR2 as YYNGEE. The CDR3 consists of 17 residues. V shed 2 bases and J shed 5 bases, with 22 bases lying between them. The CDR3 nucleotides are TGTGCCAGCAGCGTGAGGGGGCGCCTACCGGGGGAGGAGACCCAGTACTTC. Amino acids: CASSVRGRLPGEETQYF.

This chain links TRBV29-1 with TRBJ2-3; D gene uncertain. The CDR3 is made up of 13 amino acids. Germline CDR1 reads SQVTM; CDR2 reads ANQGSEA. Trimming removed 7 bases at V and 4 bases at J, with 15 bases between. The CDR3 DNA reads TGCAGCGCCCGACTTATGTTTTCAGATACGCAGTATTTT. It is translated as CSARLMFSDTQYF.

This clone was seen more than once but under ten times. V usage is TRBV5-8 and J usage is TRBJ2-1; possible D gene TRBD1, 5 bases. Per the germline V gene, CDR1 is SGHTS and CDR2 is YDEGEE. This CDR3 spans 14 amino acids. The V end was cut by 4 bases, the J end by 6 bases, with 14 bases between. CDR3 sequence (DNA): TGTGCCAGCAGCATGATGGGGCAGCTCAATGAGCAGTTCTTC. This sequence encodes CASSMMGQLNEQFF.

In this sample, this clone turned up a few times. V usage is TRBV5-6 and J usage is TRBJ2-7; D possibly corresponds to TRBD2 (7 bases). V dropped 1 base and J dropped 2 bases, with 19 bases sitting between them. Germline CDR1 reads SGHDT; CDR2 reads YYEEEE. The CDR3 loop spans 17 amino acids. The CDR3 region has the DNA TGTGCCAGCAGCTTGAGGGAAGGGGGGGGGCTAGCCTACGAGCAGTACTTC. The encoded protein is CASSLREGGGLAYEQYF.

This sequence joins TRBV7-8 and TRBJ2-7, with 8 bases identical to TRBD1. The length of the CDR3 is 17 residues. Germline CDR1 reads SGHVS; CDR2 reads FQNEAQ. V was clipped by 1 base and J by 3 bases; unmatched bases: 11. The CDR3 DNA sequence: TGTGCCAGCAGCTTAGAAAGGGCCACAGGGGGACTCTACGAGCAGTACTTC. Residues: CASSLERATGGLYEQYF.

This clone has only a few counts. The chain is built from TRBV4-3 and TRBJ2-2; D gene unclear. The germline V gene has CDR1 LGHNA and CDR2 YSLEER. The length of the CDR3 is 15 residues. Trimming took 0 bases from V and 6 from J, leaving 11 bases between them. CDR3 sequence (DNA): TGCGCCAGCAGCCAAGATTCGCAGATTTCCGGGGAGCTGTTTTTT. Translating gives CASSQDSQISGELFF.

The rearrangement joins TRBV30 to TRBJ1-2; D call uncertain. Germline-derived CDR1 and CDR2 are GTSNPN and SVGIG (reference sequence). This CDR3 spans 13 amino acids. V lost 3 bases to trimming and J lost 4 bases, with 12 bases between them. In DNA, the CDR3 is TGTGCCTGGAGGAACGCGGGAGGCTATGGCTACACCTTC. This sequence encodes CAWRNAGGYGYTF.

This clone has only a few counts. J is TRBJ2-3 and V is TRBV7-3, with D possibly matching TRBD2 (6 bases). Trimming removed 5 bases at V and 0 bases at J, with 15 bases between. The CDR3 sequence is 16 residues long. Germline V gene data show CDR1 as SGHTA and CDR2 as FQGTGA. The CDR3 is CASSPIPGVSTDTQYF. CDR3 coding DNA: TGTGCCAGCAGCCCGATTCCGGGGGTTAGCACAGATACGCAGTATTTT.

This clone occurred a few times. The V call is TRBV9, the J call TRBJ2-2; D unclear. The CDR3 extends over 14 amino acids. Germline CDR1 SGDLS, CDR2 YYNGEE. The ends were cut back, 1 base at V and 5 bases at J, with 9 bases in the middle. The CDR3 here is CASSVHSQTGELFF. DNA for the CDR3: TGTGCCAGCAGCGTACATAGTCAAACCGGGGAGCTGTTTTTT.

Only a few counts were recorded for this clone. The CDR3: CASRFPTSTDTQYF. The CDR3 region has the DNA TGTGCCAGCAGATTCCCGACTAGCACAGATACGCAGTATTTT. This chain connects TRBV28 to TRBJ2-3, with no clear D. This CDR3 is built from 14 residues. Between the trimmed V and J ends, which lost 6 bases and 0 bases, there was a span of 10 bases. Germline V gene sequence: CDR1 MDHEN, CDR2 SYDVKM.

This clone was counted between two and nine times. The V and J genes are TRBV5-1 and TRBJ2-1; 10 bases are shared with TRBD2. The germline CDR1 and CDR2 sequences are SGHRS and YFSETQ. The J segment lost 9 bases and the V segment lost 0 bases, leaving 6 bases of the junction unmatched. The CDR3 spans 15 residues. DNA of the CDR3: TGCGCCAGCAGCTTGGCAGCGGGAGGGCCAAGTGAGCAGTTCTTC. This encodes CASSLAAGGPSEQFF.

This clone was observed a few times. The rearrangement uses TRBV28 and TRBJ2-1; TRBD2 matches 7 bases. CDR1 is MDHEN, CDR2 SYDVKM, per germline. The CDR3 length is 19 residues. The V gene end was trimmed by 6 bases and the J gene end by 0 bases; junction bases not matched to a gene: 17. The CDR3 DNA reads as TGTGCCAGCAGAGTGAGCGCTGGGAGGGGAAAAGGCTCCTACAATGAGCAGTTCTTC. This encodes CASRVSAGRGKGSYNEQFF.

V is TRBV18 and J is TRBJ2-6; 7 nucleotides align to TRBD1. Germline V gene lookup returns CDR1 KGHSH and CDR2 LQKENI. After removal of 3 bases from V and 2 bases from J, the junction contained 7 bases not matched to a gene. This CDR3 region has 17 residues. CDR3 sequence (DNA): TGTGCCAGCTCACCCCGGGACAGCTCTCCTGGGGCCAACGTCCTGACTTTC. This encodes CASSPRDSSPGANVLTF. Variable domain in full (rest from reference TRBV18 and TRBJ2-6): NAGVMQNPRHLVRRRGQEARLRCSPMKGHSHVYWYRQLPEEGLKFMVYLQKENIIDESGMPKERFSAEFPKEGPSILRIQQVVRGDSAAYFCASSPRDSSPGANVLTFGAGSRLTVL.

The chain is built from TRBV28 and TRBJ2-1, with a weak D call TRBD1 (5 bases). CDR1 and CDR2 from the germline V gene are MDHEN and SYDVKM. This CDR3 region has 13 residues. V gave up 2 bases and J gave up 4 bases, with 6 bases separating them. The CDR3 coding sequence is TGTGCCAGCAGTTTACAGGGATACAATGAGCAGTTCTTC. Residues: CASSLQGYNEQFF.

This chain links TRBV19 with TRBJ2-1, with 11 bases matching TRBD2. With V trimmed by 5 bases and J by 2 bases, 11 bases remained unmatched. In germline, CDR1 is LNHDA, CDR2 SQIVND (reference sequence). The CDR3 loop spans 18 amino acids. The CDR3 DNA follows: TGTGCCAGTAGTCCAGGGACTAGCGGCCAGTTTCCCTACAATGAGCAGTTCTTC. It yields the protein CASSPGTSGQFPYNEQFF.